This T cell receptor beta chain emerged from a study of graft-versus-host responses after intestinal transplantation. Study in general: Anti-thymocyte globulin induction, then tacrolimus and steroids for about 3 years, went to all recipients. Broader study findings: Detected in recipient marrow were GvH clones, some of which were first observed in ileum or blood.

Germline V gene lookup returns CDR1 MNHEY and CDR2 SVGAGI. The V and J ends lost 7 bases and 4 bases respectively, with 11 bases between them. The CDR3 is 13 amino acids. Worth noting for this clone: Its specificity is not known.

The protocol was immunoSEQ multiplex PCR, while the TCRdb copy is restricted to in-frame clones and leaves out a portion. The repertoire has fewer than 50,000 clones, 70% to 85% of them found once; the top ten carry over 0.45%. This receptor was taken from a human donor who was the organ donor for an intestinal transplant. Sequenced material: unstimulated CD4+ T cells sorted from spleen or lymph node cells, taken before transplant. V is TRBV6-5 and J is TRBJ1-5; D is uncertain. This CDR3 is CASTREPNQPQHF. For the CDR3, the DNA is TGTGCCAGCACTCGGGAACCGAATCAGCCCCAGCATTTT.